One sample yielded the 6 T cell receptor beta chains listed below, sequenced in a study of cytomegalovirus exposure and HLA in healthy donors. Primers included in the PCR were 60 Vbeta and 13 Jbeta primers. The data were produced by immunoSEQ multiplex PCR, yet TCRdb's version contains in-frame clones alone and is incomplete. The sample lists about 200,000 clones; 70% to 80% were seen once. Sequenced sample: PBMCs. The receptors were gathered from a male donor in good health and CMV-seronegative.

The table lists this clone with a few counts. The V and J genes are TRBV6-1 and TRBJ1-5; D gene unclear. Trimming shortened V by 1 base and J by 4 bases, and 5 bases separated the two germline ends. The CDR3 is 13 residues long. Germline V CDR1 and CDR2: MNHNS, SASEGT. In nucleotides, the CDR3 is TGTGCCAGCAGTGAAGAGAGAAATCAGCCCCAGCATTTT. Translation gives CASSEERNQPQHF.

This chain joins TRBV5-8 and TRBJ2-1, with unresolved D. The CDR3 is 15 amino acids. CDR1 SGHTS and CDR2 YDEGEE come from the germline V gene. Trimming took 0 bases from V and 10 from J, leaving 17 bases between them. The CDR3 is CASSLARFQQTEQFF. In DNA, the CDR3 is TGTGCCAGCAGCTTGGCCAGGTTTCAGCAAACCGAGCAGTTCTTC.

The rearrangement links TRBV5-1 to TRBJ1-1; D ambiguous. V was pared by 0 bases and J by 0 bases, with 12 bases between. The germline CDR1 and CDR2 sequences are SGHRS and YFSETQ. The CDR3 covers 16 residues. The CDR3 DNA is TGCGCCAGCAGCTTGGCCTTGAGCAGGCTGAACACTGAAGCTTTCTTT. Protein: CASSLALSRLNTEAFF.

The chain is built from TRBV30 and TRBJ2-5; D gene ambiguous. The CDR3 consists of 12 residues. V gave up 1 base and J gave up 4 bases, with 7 bases separating them. The germline gives CDR1 GTSNPN, CDR2 SVGIG (reference sequence). The DNA for the CDR3 is TGTGCCTGGAGTGCCCAGCGAGAGACCCAGTACTTC. It codes for CAWSAQRETQYF.

The chain combines TRBV6-6 with TRBJ1-3, with TRBD1 matching 7 bases. V lost 5 bases to trimming and J lost 2 bases; unmatched junction nucleotides: 9. Germline values: CDR1 MNHNY, CDR2 SVGAGI (reference sequence). CDR3 length: 16 residues. The CDR3 reads CASSLARGATGNTIYF. The CDR3 bases are TGTGCCAGCAGTCTCGCCAGGGGGGCCACTGGAAACACCATATATTTT.

This clone was seen a few times. The chain carries TRBV2 and TRBJ2-5; D might be TRBD2 (6 bases). The V end was cut by 6 bases, the J end by 5 bases, with 16 bases between. Per the germline V gene, CDR1 is SNHLY and CDR2 is FYNNEI. The CDR3 is 14 amino acids. CDR3 sequence reads: CASRRVRAGETQYF. Here the CDR3 DNA reads TGTGCCAGCAGGAGAGTGAGGGCGGGGGAGACCCAGTACTTC. Drawing the rest from reference TRBV2 and TRBJ2-5, the complete variable domain is EPEVTQTPSHQVTQMGQEVILRCVPISNHLYFYWYRQILGQKVEFLVSFYNNEISEKSEIFDDQFSVERPDGSNFTLKIRSTKLEDSAMYFCASRRVRAGETQYFGPGTRLLVL.